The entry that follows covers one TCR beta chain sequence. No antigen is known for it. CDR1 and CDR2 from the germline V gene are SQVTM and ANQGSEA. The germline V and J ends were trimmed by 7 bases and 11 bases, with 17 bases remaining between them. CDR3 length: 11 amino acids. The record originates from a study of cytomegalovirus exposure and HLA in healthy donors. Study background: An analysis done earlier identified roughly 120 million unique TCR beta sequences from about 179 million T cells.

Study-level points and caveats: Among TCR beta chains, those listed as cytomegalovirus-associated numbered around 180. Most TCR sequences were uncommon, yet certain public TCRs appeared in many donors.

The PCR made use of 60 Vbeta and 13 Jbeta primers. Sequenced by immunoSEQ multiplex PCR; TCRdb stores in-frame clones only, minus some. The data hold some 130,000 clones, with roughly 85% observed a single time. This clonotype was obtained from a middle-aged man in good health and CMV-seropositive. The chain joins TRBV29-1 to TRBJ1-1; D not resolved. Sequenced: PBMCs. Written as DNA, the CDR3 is TGCAGCGGAGAGGGATCCGGATGGGCTTTCTTT. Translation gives CSGEGSGWAFF.